These T cell receptor beta chains were read from a single sample in a study of blood T cell repertoires in COVID-19. Profiled with immunoSEQ multiplex PCR; TCRdb holds only in-frame clones, not every one. The sample contains around 300,000 clones, around 90% of which appear only once. The source material was PBMCs or T cells enriched from blood (not recorded which). These receptors were taken from a young man who had recovered from COVID-19. CDR3s include the opening cysteine and the closing phenylalanine or tryptophan. The order of the fields is V gene, J gene, D gene, CDR3 protein. The D gene is left open where the match is weak.

TRBV7-9	TRBJ2-7	.	CASSLEAREQYF
TRBV4-1	TRBJ2-7	.	CASSQLRGGSYEQYF
TRBV5-1	TRBJ2-3	.	CASRDSSDTQYF
TRBV28	TRBJ1-5	TRBD1	CASSPLTGNQPQHF
TRBV5-1	TRBJ1-2	TRBD1	CASSATGVYGYTF
TRBV11-2	TRBJ2-2	.	CASSFAGLHTGELFF
TRBV30	TRBJ1-5	TRBD1	CAWSWTGGRFQPQHF
TRBV4-2	TRBJ2-3	.	CASSQDVRSGTQYF
TRBV5-1	TRBJ1-1	TRBD1	CASRSTGRTEAFF
TRBV3-1/TRBV3-2	TRBJ2-1	.	CASSQGVIYNEQFF
TRBV5-5	TRBJ1-4	.	CASSWPGLNEKLFF
TRBV19	TRBJ1-5	.	CATSEARTILGQPQHF
TRBV6-4	TRBJ1-5	.	CASSESQSLTIFNQPQHF